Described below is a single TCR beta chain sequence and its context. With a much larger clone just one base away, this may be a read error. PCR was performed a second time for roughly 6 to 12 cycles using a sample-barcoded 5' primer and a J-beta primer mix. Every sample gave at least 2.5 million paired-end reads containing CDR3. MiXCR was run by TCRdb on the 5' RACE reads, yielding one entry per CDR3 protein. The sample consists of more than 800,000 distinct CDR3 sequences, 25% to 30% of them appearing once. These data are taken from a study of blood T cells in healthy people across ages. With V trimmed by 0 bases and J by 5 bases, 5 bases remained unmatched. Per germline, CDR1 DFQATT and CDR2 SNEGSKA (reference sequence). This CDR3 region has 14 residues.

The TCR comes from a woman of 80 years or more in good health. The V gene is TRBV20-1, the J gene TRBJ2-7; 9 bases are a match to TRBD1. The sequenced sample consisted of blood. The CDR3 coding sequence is TGCAGTGCTAGAGAGGGGACAGGGCTGAACGAGCAGTACTTC. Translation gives CSAREGTGLNEQYF.